This entry lists 9 T cell receptor beta chains sequenced from one sample in a study of blood T cell repertoires in COVID-19. Clones were sequenced by immunoSEQ multiplex PCR, and TCRdb holds only the in-frame ones, with some missing. The top ten hold 4% to 6% of the sample, which has about 210,000 clones, approximately 91% seen once. Input material: peripheral blood. The receptors were sampled from a woman aged 40 to 49 with acute or convalescent COVID-19.

This sequence joins TRBV2 and TRBJ1-1, with 7 nucleotides matching TRBD1. From germline, CDR1 is SNHLY and CDR2 FYNNEI. V lost 6 bases to trimming and J lost 0 bases; unmatched junction nucleotides: 4. The CDR3 consists of 14 residues. CDR3 sequence (DNA): TGTGCCAGCAGGTTGGACAGGCTGAACACTGAAGCTTTCTTT. It encodes CASRLDRLNTEAFF.

The genes are TRBV4-2 and TRBJ1-1, with D perhaps TRBD1 (5 bases). This CDR3 region has 14 residues. Germline values: CDR1 LGHNA, CDR2 YNFKEQ. V dropped 0 bases and J dropped 6 bases, with 11 bases sitting between them. CDR3 coding DNA: TGTGCCAGCAGCCAAGATCAGGGCAGGTCTGAAGCTTTCTTT. This sequence encodes CASSQDQGRSEAFF.

J is TRBJ2-1 and V is TRBV27, with 13 nucleotides matching TRBD2. The germline gives CDR1 MNHEY, CDR2 SMNVEV (reference sequence). The CDR3 has 17 residues. The V and J ends lost 5 bases and 9 bases, in that order; junction bases with no gene match: 13. The CDR3 bases are TGTGCCAGCAGTATCACTAGCGGGGGGGCTGAGTGGAGTGAGCAGTTCTTC. Protein sequence: CASSITSGGAEWSEQFF.

The chain employs TRBV2 and TRBJ2-5; the match to TRBD1 covers 7 bases. The V and J ends lost 7 bases and 5 bases, in that order; junction bases with no gene match: 10. Per germline, CDR1 SNHLY and CDR2 FYNNEI. The CDR3 covers 14 residues. The CDR3 region is CASTSTGRSETQYF. CDR3 in DNA: TGTGCCAGCACATCGACAGGGCGATCGGAGACCCAGTACTTC. Complete variable domain (other parts from reference TRBV2 and TRBJ2-5): EPEVTQTPSHQVTQMGQEVILRCVPISNHLYFYWYRQILGQKVEFLVSFYNNEISEKSEIFDDQFSVERPDGSNFTLKIRSTKLEDSAMYFCASTSTGRSETQYFGPGTRLLVL.

The rearrangement uses TRBV14 and TRBJ2-5; TRBD1 might be the D (7 bases). The V gene lost 2 bases and the J gene lost 5 bases, with 18 bases spanning the gap. This CDR3 contains 16 residues. Germline CDR1 reads SGHDN; CDR2 reads FVKESK. DNA for the CDR3: TGTGCCAGCAGCCAAATAGGAACAGGGGAGGCGGAGACCCAGTACTTC. Protein product: CASSQIGTGEAETQYF. Drawing the rest from reference TRBV14 and TRBJ2-5, the complete variable domain is EAGVTQFPSHSVIEKGQTVTLRCDPISGHDNLYWYRRVMGKEIKFLLHFVKESKQDESGMPNNRFLAERTGGTYSTLKVQPAELEDSGVYFCASSQIGTGEAETQYFGPGTRLLVL.

The chain joins TRBV27 to TRBJ2-1; 8 positions agree with TRBD2. Germline CDR1 and CDR2: MNHEY and SMNVEV (reference sequence). The CDR3 covers 13 residues. V lost 6 bases to trimming and J lost 16 bases; unmatched junction nucleotides: 14. The CDR3 nucleotides are TGTGCCAGCAGCCCCTCGCCCGGGACTAGTTCCTTCTTC. Residues: CASSPSPGTSSFF.

The chain recombines TRBV3-1 (or the pseudogene TRBV3-2) with TRBJ2-3; no firm D call. V was cut by 5 bases and J by 6 bases, with 9 bases left in between. This CDR3 has 12 amino acids. Germline assignment: CDR1 LGHDT and CDR2 YNNKEL (reference sequence). The chain's CDR3 is CASSSSADTQYF. Written as DNA, the CDR3 is TGTGCCAGCAGCAGCTCAGCGGATACGCAGTATTTT.

This chain connects TRBV13 to TRBJ1-1; perhaps TRBD1 as D (5 bases). Trimming took off 4 bases at V and 4 bases at J, with 10 bases between the two ends. The CDR3 spans 13 residues. Germline lookup yields CDR1 PRHDT and CDR2 FYEKMQ (reference sequence). The CDR3 DNA reads TGTGCCAGCAGCTGGACCGGGGGCACTGAAGCTTTCTTT. It translates to CASSWTGGTEAFF.

V is TRBV9 and J is TRBJ1-6; D is unclear. The CDR3 loop spans 12 amino acids. Trimming cost V 0 bases and J 13 bases, with 8 bases left between them. CDR1 and CDR2 from the germline V gene are SGDLS and YYNGEE. The CDR3 region has the DNA TGTGCCAGCAGCGTAGCAACGGGGCCCCTCCACTTT. Protein product: CASSVATGPLHF. The full variable domain, rest sourced from reference TRBV9 and TRBJ1-6, is DSGVTQTPKHLITATGQRVTLRCSPRSGDLSVYWYQQSLDQGLQFLIQYYNGEERAKGNILERFSAQQFPDLHSELNLSSLELGDSALYFCASSVATGPLHFGNGTRLTVT.